A single sample gave rise to the 15 T cell receptor beta chains below, sequenced in a study of cytomegalovirus exposure and HLA in healthy donors. It was with 60 Vbeta and 13 Jbeta primers that the PCR ran. The assay was immunoSEQ multiplex PCR, and TCRdb's table has in-frame clones only and misses some. Found here are 95,000 to 150,000 clones, roughly 69% of them singletons; the top ten hold 8.2%. Specimen: PBMCs. The receptor source for this set is a woman between 40 and 55 years old in good health and CMV-seropositive.

The V call is TRBV5-4, the J call TRBJ1-6, with 10 bases aligning to TRBD1. CDR1 is SGHNT, CDR2 YYREEE, per germline (reference sequence). The V gene end was trimmed by 3 bases and the J gene end by 6 bases; junction bases not matched to a gene: 6. The CDR3 is 16 residues long. Written as DNA, the CDR3 is TGTGCCAGCAGCTCCCGGGACAGGGGAGGTAATTCACCCCTCCACTTT. This codes for CASSSRDRGGNSPLHF.

V and J are TRBV27 and TRBJ2-3; 8 bases agree with TRBD2. The CDR3 is 20 amino acids. V gave up 4 bases and J gave up 0 bases; unmatched junction bases: 18. Germline V gene data show CDR1 as MNHEY and CDR2 as SMNVEV (reference sequence). In DNA, the CDR3 is TGTGCCAGCAGTTCCTTTGCTTTGGGTAGCGGGGTGCCTAGCACAGATACGCAGTATTTT. It translates to CASSSFALGSGVPSTDTQYF.

This clone was counted a few times. The chain employs TRBV29-1 and TRBJ1-5; weak D call: TRBD1 (5 bases). The length of the CDR3 is 13 residues. Germline CDR1 SQVTM, CDR2 ANQGSEA. V was shortened by 4 bases and J by 7 bases, with 14 bases between the two germline ends. The CDR3 nucleotides are TGCAGCGTTGCCCAGGGCAAGGAGCAGCCCCAGCATTTT. Translating gives CSVAQGKEQPQHF.

V gene TRBV18 combines with J gene TRBJ1-4, with D possibly being TRBD1 (5 bases). Between the trimmed V and J ends, which lost 6 bases and 3 bases, there was a span of 14 bases. CDR3 length: 15 amino acids. Germline lookup yields CDR1 KGHSH and CDR2 LQKENI. In DNA form, the CDR3 reads TGTGCCAGCTCCCCTACGGGGGATGCTAATGAAAAACTGTTTTTT. It yields the protein CASSPTGDANEKLFF.

This clone was seen a single time. This chain uses TRBV9 with TRBJ2-5, with 9 bases aligning to TRBD1. In germline, CDR1 is SGDLS, CDR2 YYNGEE. This CDR3 is built from 14 residues. After removal of 0 bases from V and 5 bases from J, the junction contained 2 bases not matched to a gene. The CDR3, as DNA: TGTGCCAGCAGCGTAGACAGGGGGCGGGAGACCCAGTACTTC. This gives the protein CASSVDRGRETQYF.

This sequence joins TRBV4-3 and TRBJ1-2, with TRBD1 identical over 8 bases. V was clipped by 1 base and J by 8 bases; unmatched bases: 9. The CDR3 covers 15 residues. Germline CDR1 is LGHNA and CDR2 is YSLEER. Here the CDR3 DNA reads TGCGCCAGCAGCCAAGCAATCAGGGGGCAGGGGGGCTACACCTTC. This gives the protein CASSQAIRGQGGYTF.

V gene TRBV5-4 combines with J gene TRBJ2-1, with 10 bases fitting TRBD2. In germline, CDR1 is SGHNT, CDR2 YYREEE (reference sequence). The CDR3 loop spans 17 amino acids. J lost 8 bases, V lost 0 bases, and 11 bases had no gene match. CDR3 DNA sequence: TGTGCCAGCAGCTTGGGGAGTAGCGGGGGGCGGATAGATGAGCAGTTCTTC. It encodes CASSLGSSGGRIDEQFF.

The CDR3 region is CASSLVPRADYGYTF. CDR3 DNA sequence: TGCGCCAGCAGCTTGGTCCCGCGGGCGGACTATGGCTACACCTTC. The chain recombines TRBV5-1 with TRBJ1-2; D gene unclear. From germline, CDR1 is SGHRS and CDR2 YFSETQ. This CDR3 contains 15 residues. Trimming took off 0 bases at V and 3 bases at J, with 12 bases between the two ends.

The chain links TRBV2 to TRBJ2-5, with D possibly TRBD1 on 6 matching bases. CDR3 length: 16 amino acids. V gave up 2 bases and J gave up 0 bases, with 13 bases separating them. CDR1 and CDR2 (germline): SNHLY, FYNNEI. CDR3 DNA sequence: TGTGCCAGCAGTGAAACCACCACAGGGAACCAAGAGACCCAGTACTTC. Translation: CASSETTTGNQETQYF. Based on the CDR3 plus reference TRBV2 and TRBJ2-5, the full variable domain is EPEVTQTPSHQVTQMGQEVILRCVPISNHLYFYWYRQILGQKVEFLVSFYNNEISEKSEIFDDQFSVERPDGSNFTLKIRSTKLEDSAMYFCASSETTTGNQETQYFGPGTRLLVL.

This chain connects TRBV5-1 to TRBJ2-1; 9 nucleotides align to TRBD2. The CDR3 runs 17 residues. V shed 1 base, J shed 8 bases, and the junction held 13 bases outside the gene matches. The germline gives CDR1 SGHRS, CDR2 YFSETQ. This CDR3 is CASSLYSAGGRSYEQFF. The CDR3 bases are TGCGCCAGCAGCTTGTATTCCGCGGGGGGGCGGTCCTATGAGCAGTTCTTC.

As DNA, the CDR3 is TGTGCCAGCAGCCAAGACAGGAATGAAAAACTGTTTTTT. Translating gives CASSQDRNEKLFF. The chain combines TRBV13 with TRBJ1-4; TRBD1 is a possible D gene (6 bases). With 5 bases removed from V and 5 bases from J, the gap between germline ends came to 9 bases. CDR1 PRHDT and CDR2 FYEKMQ come from the germline V gene (reference sequence). The CDR3 has 13 amino acids.

This clone was seen a few times. The rearrangement links TRBV2 to TRBJ2-1, with TRBD2 identical over 7 bases. The germline V gene has CDR1 SNHLY and CDR2 FYNNEI. J gave up 0 bases and V 6 bases, and 8 bases lay outside the gene matches. This CDR3 has 16 residues. CDR3 loop: CASSMTSYRSYNEQFF. Written as DNA, the CDR3 is TGTGCCAGCAGCATGACTAGCTATCGCTCCTACAATGAGCAGTTCTTC.

The chain has TRBV10-3 and TRBJ2-5, with 10 nucleotides matching TRBD2. V was clipped by 10 bases and J by 5 bases; unmatched bases: 7. Germline CDR1 reads ENHRY; CDR2 reads SYGVKD. The CDR3 sequence is 13 residues long. CDR3 coding DNA: TGTGCCACTATGCCGGGACTAGCGGAGACCCAGTACTTC. It encodes CATMPGLAETQYF.

This rearrangement joins TRBV5-1 to TRBJ2-7; 8 nucleotides align to TRBD1. V lost 2 bases, J lost 3 bases, and 10 bases stayed unmatched. This CDR3 spans 16 amino acids. CDR1 and CDR2 (germline): SGHRS, YFSETQ. CDR3 protein: CASSLYGGTGNYEQYF. The CDR3 DNA reads TGCGCCAGCAGCTTATATGGGGGGACAGGCAACTACGAGCAGTACTTC.

The V call is TRBV7-2, the J call TRBJ1-5; D call uncertain. V was pared by 2 bases and J by 5 bases, with 10 bases between. In germline, CDR1 is SGHTA, CDR2 FQGNSA. The CDR3 runs to 14 residues. CDR3 amino acids: CASSLRTGDQPQHF. In DNA form, the CDR3 reads TGTGCCAGCAGCTTAAGGACTGGGGATCAGCCCCAGCATTTT.